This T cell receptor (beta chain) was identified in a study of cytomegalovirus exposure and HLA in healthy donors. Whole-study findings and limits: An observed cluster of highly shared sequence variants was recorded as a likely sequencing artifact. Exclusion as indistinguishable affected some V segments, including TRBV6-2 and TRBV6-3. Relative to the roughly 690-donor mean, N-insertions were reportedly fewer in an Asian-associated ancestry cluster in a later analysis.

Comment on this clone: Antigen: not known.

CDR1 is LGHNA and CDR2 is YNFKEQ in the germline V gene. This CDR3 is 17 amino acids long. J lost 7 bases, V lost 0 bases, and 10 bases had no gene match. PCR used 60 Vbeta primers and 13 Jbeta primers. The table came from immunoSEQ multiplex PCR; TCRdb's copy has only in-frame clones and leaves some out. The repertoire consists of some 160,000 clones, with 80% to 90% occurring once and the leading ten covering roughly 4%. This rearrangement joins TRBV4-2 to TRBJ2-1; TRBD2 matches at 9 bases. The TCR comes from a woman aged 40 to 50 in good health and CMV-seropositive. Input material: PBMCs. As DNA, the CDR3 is TGTGCCAGCAGCCAAGATGGGTACAGCGGGGGGCGAAATGAGCAGTTCTTC. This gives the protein CASSQDGYSGGRNEQFF.